The 2 T cell receptor beta chains in this list originate from one sample, sequenced in a study of shared clonotypes between healthy human individuals. TCRdb's table, derived via immunoSEQ multiplex PCR, lists solely in-frame clones and lacks some. The profile shows about 980,000 clones, 60% to 85% of them singletons. Material for sequencing was memory CD4+ T cells sorted from blood. This sample's subset: CD45RA-negative fraction. Receptor source: a man aged 18 to 35 in good health.

J is TRBJ1-6 and V is TRBV21-1; the table's D call TRBD1 went unverified against the DNA. TRBV21-1 is a recognized pseudogene. The length of the CDR3 is 15 residues. CDR3 protein: CASTNGQKGNSPLHF. CDR3 nucleotides: TGTGCCAGCACCAACGGGCAGAAGGGGAATTCACCCCTCCACTTT.

V and J are TRBV7-2 and TRBJ1-2; the match to TRBD1 covers 10 bases. CDR1 and CDR2 (germline): SGHTA, FQGNSA. CDR3 length: 12 amino acids. V lost 11 bases to trimming and J lost 4 bases; unmatched junction nucleotides: 4. CDR3 residues: CARRDRGYGYTF. CDR3 coding DNA: TGTGCCCGGCGGGACAGGGGCTATGGCTACACCTTC.